The entry below gives a single T cell receptor beta chain sequence along with its context. The antigen this receptor binds is unknown. Within one base of it there is no much larger clone, and no base qualities were kept. Peripheral blood CD8+ and CD4+ T cells from healthy donors, Susac syndrome patients and multiple sclerosis patients were profiled using high-throughput TCR beta sequencing. The Susac syndrome patients fulfilled recently defined diagnostic criteria for definite or probable disease. Bulk CD8+ and CD4+ T cells were purified by magnetic negative isolation, whereas CD8+ TEMRA cells were enriched by FACS. Blood was drawn into EDTA tubes, processed within 24 hours, and PBMCs were isolated by density gradient centrifugation. PBMCs intended for TCR sequencing were frozen in liquid nitrogen and were later thawed in a 37 degrees C water bath. The sorted or isolated CD4+, CD8+ and CD8+ TEMRA cells reached a purity of at least 90%.

RNA was extracted with the RNeasy kit and about 0.5 to 1 ug was reverse transcribed using random hexamers. The immunoSEQ multiplex PCR assay, covering 54 Vbeta and 13 Jbeta segments, was used to amplify TCR beta CDR3 regions. To correct PCR amplification bias, a synthetic template baseline was used for both primer optimization and computational correction. For the original study's pipeline: Reads were annotated to V, D and J genes according to IMGT and were analyzed with immunoSEQ Analyzer, with only productive sequences retained. Clonality was computed as one minus Shannon entropy normalized by log2 of the number of productive unique sequences. For each patient and control, public and private clones were evaluated within the 100 most prevalent clones. Clones were defined as Susac-specific if absent from the healthy and MS cohorts, from around 1,000 published viral clones and from other ImmuneACCESS disease sequences. TCRdb reprocessing: public reads trimmed at Q25 with fastp, clones called with MiXCR, in-frame beta chains kept. Each record represents a unique CDR3 protein, reported with the most common genes and DNA among its rows. For this entry, the V and J calls and clone size follow TCRdb and not the study's own pipeline. The sample table records approximately 180,000 distinct CDR3 sequences; roughly 90% of these occur just once. The top ten clones comprise over 0.075% of the sample.

The sample is drawn from a study of CD8 T cells in Susac syndrome (dated by TCRdb to the late 2010s). For the wider study: Among the sequenced Susac syndrome patients, about six had clinically active disease and roughly eight were in clinical remission. At blood withdrawal, Susac syndrome patients were therapy-naive, treated with corticosteroids (with IVIg additionally given to some), or treated with IVIg alone. The study used repertoire sequencing to test whether antigen drove CD8+ T cell activation and differentiation in Susac syndrome.

Study-wide findings and limitations: The number of individuals in the TCR sequencing and HLA analysis was acknowledged as relatively small. The CD4+ T cell repertoire of patients with Susac syndrome showed no detectable clonal expansion.

CDR1 and CDR2 are drawn from the germline V gene: MNHNS, SASEGT. Between the V and J ends, shortened by 10 bases and 3 bases respectively, the junction contains 21 bases. The CDR3, cysteine through phenylalanine, is 16 amino acids long. The read is trimmed to its CDR3 DNA, 48 bases read in frame from base 1. The receptor was isolated from a human donor with Susac syndrome. The chain couples TRBV6-1 to TRBJ1-4, and TRBD1 may be the D gene, going by 6 matching bases. Input material: CD4+ T cells from PBMCs. The CDR3: CATLPTGQRANEKLFF. Read as DNA, the sequence is TGTGCCACCCTGCCGACAGGTCAAAGGGCTAATGAAAAACTGTTTTTT.